The clone carrying this T cell receptor beta chain was counted ten times or more. Its target is not known. This entry comes from a study of T cells in Graves' hyperthyroidism and ophthalmopathy. Overall study findings and caveats: The model predicted ophthalmopathy a median roughly six months before onset. In blood, most of the thyroid clonotypes expanded above 0.001 were also present.

Germline trimming cut 5 bases from V and 6 bases from J; bases unmatched to any gene: 9. The CDR3 length is 15 residues. Germline CDR1 is MNHNS and CDR2 is SASEGT. RNA transcripts were the template for amplifying TCR beta CDR3 regions. HTBI primers were the set used in a first-round RT-PCR of the TCR CDR3. TCRdb processed the multiplex PCR reads anew with MiXCR; each CDR3 protein has one entry. The sample includes 200,000 to 250,000 distinct CDR3 sequences, roughly 18% of them seen just once. The specimen sequenced was blood. This sequence joins TRBV6-1 and TRBJ2-4; 8 nucleotides align to TRBD1. The receptor's source is a man over 45 with Graves' hyperthyroidism. Here the CDR3 reads CASSSRTGSGNIQYF. The CDR3 coding sequence is TGTGCCAGCAGTTCCCGGACAGGGTCAGGAAACATTCAGTACTTC.